Listed here are 8 T cell receptor beta chains from one sample, sequenced in a study of identical twins. TCRdb called the 5' RACE reads again in MiXCR, with one record for every CDR3 protein. The table shows just over 500,000 distinct CDR3 sequences, with about 20% occurring only once. The same sample was also used in a study of T cells expressing NK-cell markers.

Sequenced material: CD4+ T cells sorted from blood. These receptors originate from a young woman in good health.

In this sample, this clonotype turned up a few times. The chain recombines TRBV20-1 with TRBJ2-3; 14 positions agree with TRBD2. Trimming removed 2 bases from V and 7 bases from J; junction bases left unmatched: 8. This CDR3 contains 16 residues. Per the germline V gene, CDR1 is DFQATT and CDR2 is SNEGSKA (reference sequence). Here the CDR3 reads CSARTPTSGGAYTQYF. The CDR3 bases are TGCAGTGCTAGAACCCCGACTAGCGGGGGGGCGTATACGCAGTATTTT.

The J gene is TRBJ2-7, the V gene TRBV6-2 or TRBV6-3, with D possibly being TRBD2 (5 bases). This CDR3 comprises 15 residues. The germline gives CDR1 MNHEY, CDR2 SVGEGT. Trimming removed 5 bases at V and 0 bases at J, with 14 bases between. The CDR3 DNA sequence: TGTGCCAGCAGTCGGCTAGCTTTAAACTCCTACGAGCAGTACTTC. It translates to CASSRLALNSYEQYF.

This chain links TRBV6-2 or TRBV6-3 with TRBJ2-1; D is undetermined. From germline, CDR1 is MNHEY and CDR2 SVGEGT. The CDR3 is made up of 15 amino acids. Trimming took 1 base from V and 2 from J, leaving 9 bases between them. The CDR3 DNA sequence: TGTGCCAGCAGTTACTTCGCTAACCCCTACAATGAGCAGTTCTTC. Translating gives CASSYFANPYNEQFF.

For the CDR3, the DNA is TGTGCCATCGAAGCGGGGGGCTACAATGAGCAGTTCTTC. Translated, it gives CAIEAGGYNEQFF. The chain recombines TRBV10-3 with TRBJ2-1, with 9 bases matching TRBD2. There are 13 residues in the CDR3. The ends lost 8 bases at V and 3 bases at J; junction bases unmatched: 2. Germline-derived CDR1 and CDR2 are ENHRY and SYGVKD.

This clonotype was seen a handful of times. V and J are TRBV20-1 and TRBJ1-2, with TRBD1 matching 10 bases. CDR3 length: 13 residues. Germline CDR1 DFQATT, CDR2 SNEGSKA (reference sequence). The junction had 3 bases not matched to a gene; V was cut back by 4 bases and J by 4 bases. For the CDR3, the DNA is TGCAGTGCTAAGGACAGGGGGTCCTATGGCTACACCTTC. Its translation is CSAKDRGSYGYTF.

Here the CDR3 DNA reads TGCGCCAGCAGCGCGGGACTAGCGGGGGCCACAGATACGCAGTATTTT. This codes for CASSAGLAGATDTQYF. The J gene is TRBJ2-3, the V gene TRBV5-1, with 14 bases lining up with TRBD2. The CDR3 extends over 16 amino acids. In germline, CDR1 is SGHRS, CDR2 YFSETQ. V trimming: 4 bases; J trimming: 2 bases; junction bases outside the gene matches: 3.

The chain combines TRBV5-1 with TRBJ2-1, with D possibly TRBD2 on 6 matching bases. The V gene's germline CDR1 is SGHRS and CDR2 YFSETQ. This CDR3 spans 15 amino acids. The V end lost 6 bases, the J end lost 8 bases, and 21 bases lay between the germline ends. The CDR3 DNA reads as TGCGCCAGCACGCGGGGCAGTTGGACGTCCGATGAGCAGTTCTTC. It yields the protein CASTRGSWTSDEQFF.

The chain couples TRBV3-1 to TRBJ2-5; 9 nucleotides align to TRBD1. V lost 4 bases and J lost 5; bases outside the gene matches: 8. Germline CDR1 reads LGHDT; CDR2 reads YNNKEL (reference sequence). The CDR3 totals 15 residues. The CDR3 is CASSPPGQGRETQYF. In nucleotides, the CDR3 is TGTGCCAGCAGCCCACCGGGACAGGGTAGGGAGACCCAGTACTTC.